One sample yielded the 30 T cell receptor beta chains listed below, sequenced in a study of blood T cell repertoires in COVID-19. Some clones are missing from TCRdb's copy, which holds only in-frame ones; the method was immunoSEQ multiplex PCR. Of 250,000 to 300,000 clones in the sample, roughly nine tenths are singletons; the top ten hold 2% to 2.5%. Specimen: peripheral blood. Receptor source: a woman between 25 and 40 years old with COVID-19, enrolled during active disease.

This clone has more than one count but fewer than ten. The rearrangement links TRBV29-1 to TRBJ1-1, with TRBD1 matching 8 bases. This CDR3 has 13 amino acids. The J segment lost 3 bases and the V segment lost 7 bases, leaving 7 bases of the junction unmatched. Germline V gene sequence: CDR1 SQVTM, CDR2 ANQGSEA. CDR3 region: CSGGRGPDTEAFF. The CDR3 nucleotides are TGCAGCGGTGGCAGGGGGCCGGACACTGAAGCTTTCTTT.

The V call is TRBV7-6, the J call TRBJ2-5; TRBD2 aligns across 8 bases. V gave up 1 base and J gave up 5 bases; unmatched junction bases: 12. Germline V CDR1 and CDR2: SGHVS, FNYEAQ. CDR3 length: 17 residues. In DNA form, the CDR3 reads TGTGCCAGCAGCTTAGGTGGTTTCGGGAGGGCCGGGGAGACCCAGTACTTC. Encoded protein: CASSLGGFGRAGETQYF. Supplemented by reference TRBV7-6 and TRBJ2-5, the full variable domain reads GAGVSQSPRYKVTKRGQDVALRCDPISGHVSLYWYRQALGQGPEFLTYFNYEAQQDKSGLPNDRFSAERPEGSISTLTIQRTEQRDSAMYRCASSLGGFGRAGETQYFGPGTRLLVL.

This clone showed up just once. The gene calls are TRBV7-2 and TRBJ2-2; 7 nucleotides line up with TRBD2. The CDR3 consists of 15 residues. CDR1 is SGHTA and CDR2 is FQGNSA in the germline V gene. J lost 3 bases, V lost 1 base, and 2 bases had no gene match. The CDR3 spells CASSLVSGDTGELFF. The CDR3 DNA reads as TGTGCCAGCAGCTTAGTAAGCGGGGACACCGGGGAGCTGTTTTTT.

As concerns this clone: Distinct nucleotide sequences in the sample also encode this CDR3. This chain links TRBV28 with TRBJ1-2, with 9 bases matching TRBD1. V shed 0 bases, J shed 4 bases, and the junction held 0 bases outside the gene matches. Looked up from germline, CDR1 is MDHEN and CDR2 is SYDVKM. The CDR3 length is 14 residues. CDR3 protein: CASSLWGQGYGYTF. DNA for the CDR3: TGTGCCAGCAGTTTATGGGGACAGGGCTATGGCTACACCTTC.

CDR3 amino acids: CASSPRTEAYEQYF. The CDR3 bases are TGTGCCAGCAGCCCGAGGACAGAAGCCTACGAGCAGTACTTC. The chain combines TRBV7-8 with TRBJ2-7; D is possibly TRBD1 (6 bases). V was cut by 5 bases and J by 2 bases, with 13 bases left in between. The CDR3 consists of 14 residues. The V gene's germline CDR1 is SGHVS and CDR2 FQNEAQ. Full variable domain (outside the CDR3, taken from reference TRBV7-8 and TRBJ2-7): GAGVSQSPRYKVAKRGQDVALRCDPISGHVSLFWYQQALGQGPEFLTYFQNEAQLDKSGLPSDRFFAERPEGSVSTLKIQRTQQEDSAVYLCASSPRTEAYEQYFGPGTRLTVT.

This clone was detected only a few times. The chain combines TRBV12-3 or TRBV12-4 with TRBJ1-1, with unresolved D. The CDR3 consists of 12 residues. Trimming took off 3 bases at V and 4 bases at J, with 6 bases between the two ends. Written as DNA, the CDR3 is TGTGCCAGCAGTTTGGCCAGCACTGAAGCTTTCTTT. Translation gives CASSLASTEAFF.

This chain's CDR3 is CASSPPGRGKKGYTF. In nucleotides, the CDR3 is TGTGCCAGCAGCCCCCCTGGCAGGGGGAAAAAAGGCTACACCTTC. J is TRBJ1-2 and V is TRBV7-9, with 7 bases lining up with TRBD1. The CDR3 sequence is 15 residues long. Trimming cost V 5 bases and J 8 bases; bases outside gene matches: 14. CDR1 SEHNR and CDR2 FQNEAQ come from the germline V gene (reference sequence).

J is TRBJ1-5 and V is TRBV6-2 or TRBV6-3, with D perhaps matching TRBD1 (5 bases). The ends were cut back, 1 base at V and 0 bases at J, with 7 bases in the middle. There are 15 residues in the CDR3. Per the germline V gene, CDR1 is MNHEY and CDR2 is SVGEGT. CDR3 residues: CASSYLGGSNQPQHF. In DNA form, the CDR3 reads TGTGCCAGCAGTTACTTGGGGGGTAGCAATCAGCCCCAGCATTTT.

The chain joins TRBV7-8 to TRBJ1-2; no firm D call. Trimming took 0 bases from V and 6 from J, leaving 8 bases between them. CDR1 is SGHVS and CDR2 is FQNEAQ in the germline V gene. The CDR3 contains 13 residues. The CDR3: CASSLARLDGYTF. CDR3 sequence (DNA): TGTGCCAGCAGCTTAGCCCGGTTGGATGGCTACACCTTC.

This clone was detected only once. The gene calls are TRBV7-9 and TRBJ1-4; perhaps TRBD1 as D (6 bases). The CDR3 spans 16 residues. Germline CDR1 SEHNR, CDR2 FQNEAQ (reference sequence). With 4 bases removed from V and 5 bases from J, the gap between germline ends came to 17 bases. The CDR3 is CASSSLWGRGNEKLFF. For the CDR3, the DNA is TGTGCCAGCAGCTCCCTGTGGGGGAGGGGGAATGAAAAACTGTTTTTT. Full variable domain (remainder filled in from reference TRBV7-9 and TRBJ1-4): DTGVSQNPRHKITKRGQNVTFRCDPISEHNRLYWYRQTLGQGPEFLTYFQNEAQLEKSRLLSDRFSAERPKGSFSTLEIQRTEQGDSAMYLCASSSLWGRGNEKLFFGSGTQLSVL.

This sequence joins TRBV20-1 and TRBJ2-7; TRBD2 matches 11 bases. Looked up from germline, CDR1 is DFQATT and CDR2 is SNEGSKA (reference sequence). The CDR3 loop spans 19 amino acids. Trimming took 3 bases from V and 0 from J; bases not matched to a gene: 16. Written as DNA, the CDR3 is TGCAGTGCTAGTGCAGCCGGGACTAGCGGTAACCCGAGCTCCTACGAGCAGTACTTC. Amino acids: CSASAAGTSGNPSSYEQYF.

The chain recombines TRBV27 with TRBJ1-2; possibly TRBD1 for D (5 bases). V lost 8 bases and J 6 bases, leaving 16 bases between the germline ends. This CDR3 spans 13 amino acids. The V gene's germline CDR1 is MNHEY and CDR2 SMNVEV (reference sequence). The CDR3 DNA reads TGTGCCAGCCGGGGACTGGCATCAAATGGCTACACCTTC. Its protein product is CASRGLASNGYTF.

Written as DNA, the CDR3 is TGTGCCAGCACCCCGTCCCTTTTAAACACTGAAGCTTTCTTT. Its protein is CASTPSLLNTEAFF. The chain combines TRBV6-5 with TRBJ1-1, with unresolved D. V was cut by 7 bases and J by 2 bases, with 14 bases left in between. Per germline, CDR1 MNHEY and CDR2 SVGAGI. The CDR3 loop spans 14 amino acids.

This chain's CDR3 is CASSPQGPRVANYGYTF. CDR3 DNA: TGTGCCAGCTCACCACAGGGGCCCCGGGTCGCTAACTATGGCTACACCTTC. The V gene is TRBV18, the J gene TRBJ1-2; maybe TRBD1 (5 bases). Germline lookup yields CDR1 KGHSH and CDR2 LQKENI. V gave up 1 base and J gave up 0 bases, with 15 bases separating them. This CDR3 spans 17 amino acids.

CDR3 coding DNA: TGTGCCAGCAGTCCCCAGGGGGCGCGCACTGAAGCTTTCTTT. It encodes CASSPQGARTEAFF. The chain uses TRBV2 and TRBJ1-1; TRBD1 matches 8 bases. V shed 5 bases and J 4 bases; nucleotides not matched to a gene: 6. The CDR3 runs 14 residues. Germline CDR1 reads SNHLY; CDR2 reads FYNNEI.

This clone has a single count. Here the CDR3 DNA reads TGTGCCAGCAGCTTAGCCGGGACTTACAATGAGCAGTTCTTC. Its protein product is CASSLAGTYNEQFF. This rearrangement joins TRBV11-3 to TRBJ2-1; maybe TRBD2 (6 bases). The CDR3 loop spans 14 amino acids. Per the germline V gene, CDR1 is SGHNT and CDR2 is YENEEA. Trimming removed 1 base from V and 4 bases from J, with 8 bases in between.

CDR3 nucleotide sequence: TGTGCCAGCAGAGGTGACAGCCTGTCACATTTAGCCCAGCATTTT. It specifies CASRGDSLSHLAQHF. The chain employs TRBV2 and TRBJ1-5; TRBD1 is a possible D gene (5 bases). CDR1 is SNHLY, CDR2 FYNNEI, per germline. V shed 6 bases and J shed 11 bases, with 23 bases lying between them. The CDR3 has 15 residues.

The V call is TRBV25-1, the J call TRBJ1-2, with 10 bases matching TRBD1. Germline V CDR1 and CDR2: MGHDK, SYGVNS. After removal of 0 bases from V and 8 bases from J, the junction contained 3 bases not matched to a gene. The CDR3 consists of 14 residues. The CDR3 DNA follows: TGTGCCAGCAGTGAATATATGACAGGGGGCGGCTACACCTTC. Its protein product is CASSEYMTGGGYTF.

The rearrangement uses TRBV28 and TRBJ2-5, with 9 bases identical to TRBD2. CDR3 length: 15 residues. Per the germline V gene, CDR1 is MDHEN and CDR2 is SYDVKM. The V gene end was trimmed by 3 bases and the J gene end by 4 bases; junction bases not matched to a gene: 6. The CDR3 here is CASSFAGGPSETQYF. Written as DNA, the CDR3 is TGTGCCAGCAGTTTTGCGGGAGGGCCCTCAGAGACCCAGTACTTC.

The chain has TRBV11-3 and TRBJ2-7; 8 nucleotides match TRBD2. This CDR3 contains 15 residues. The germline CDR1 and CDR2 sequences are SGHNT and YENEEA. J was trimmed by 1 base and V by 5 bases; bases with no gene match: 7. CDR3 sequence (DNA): TGTGCCAGCAGCCGCGGGACTAGTGGTTCCTACGAGCAGTACTTC. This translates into CASSRGTSGSYEQYF.

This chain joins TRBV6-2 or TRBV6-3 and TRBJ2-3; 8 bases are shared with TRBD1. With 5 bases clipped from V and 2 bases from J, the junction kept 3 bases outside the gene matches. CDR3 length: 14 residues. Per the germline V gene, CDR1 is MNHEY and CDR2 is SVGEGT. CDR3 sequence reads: CASSQDRATDTQYF. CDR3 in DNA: TGTGCCAGCAGTCAGGACAGGGCCACAGATACGCAGTATTTT.

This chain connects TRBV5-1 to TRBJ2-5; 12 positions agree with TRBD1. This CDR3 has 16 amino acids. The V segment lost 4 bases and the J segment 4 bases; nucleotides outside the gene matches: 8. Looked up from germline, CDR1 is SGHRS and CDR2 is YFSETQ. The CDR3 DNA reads TGCGCCAGCAGCCTCCGGGACAGGGGGCCTAGAGAGACCCAGTACTTC. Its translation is CASSLRDRGPRETQYF.

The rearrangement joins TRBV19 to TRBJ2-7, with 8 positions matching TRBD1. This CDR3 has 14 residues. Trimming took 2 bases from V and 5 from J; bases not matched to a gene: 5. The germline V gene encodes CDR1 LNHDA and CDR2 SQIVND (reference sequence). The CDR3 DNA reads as TGTGCCAGTAGTATAACCCAGGGGGCCAACGAGCAGTACTTC. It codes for CASSITQGANEQYF.

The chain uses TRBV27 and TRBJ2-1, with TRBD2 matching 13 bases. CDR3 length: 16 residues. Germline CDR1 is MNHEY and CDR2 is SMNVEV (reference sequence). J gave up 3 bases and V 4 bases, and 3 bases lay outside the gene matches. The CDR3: CASSSLAGGVYNEQFF. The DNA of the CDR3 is TGTGCCAGCAGTTCACTAGCGGGAGGGGTCTACAATGAGCAGTTCTTC.

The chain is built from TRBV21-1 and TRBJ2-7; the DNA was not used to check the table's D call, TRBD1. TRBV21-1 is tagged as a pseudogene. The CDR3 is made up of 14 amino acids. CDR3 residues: CASSKNPARDEQYF. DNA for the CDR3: TGTGCCAGCAGCAAAAACCCCGCCAGGGACGAGCAGTACTTC.

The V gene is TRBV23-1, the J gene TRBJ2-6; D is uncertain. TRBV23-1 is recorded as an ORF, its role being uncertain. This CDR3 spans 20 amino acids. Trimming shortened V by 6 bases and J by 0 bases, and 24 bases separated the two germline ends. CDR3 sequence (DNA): TGCGCCAGCAGCCTCGTCGTATTGTCGGTCCTATACTCTGGGGCCAACGTCCTGACTTTC. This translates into CASSLVVLSVLYSGANVLTF.

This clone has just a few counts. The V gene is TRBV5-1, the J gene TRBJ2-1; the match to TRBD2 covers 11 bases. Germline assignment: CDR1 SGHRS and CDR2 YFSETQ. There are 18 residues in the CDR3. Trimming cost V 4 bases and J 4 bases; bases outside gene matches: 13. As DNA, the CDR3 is TGCGCCAGCAGCCTAGAATCCGGGACTAGCGGAAATTACAATGAGCAGTTCTTC. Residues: CASSLESGTSGNYNEQFF.

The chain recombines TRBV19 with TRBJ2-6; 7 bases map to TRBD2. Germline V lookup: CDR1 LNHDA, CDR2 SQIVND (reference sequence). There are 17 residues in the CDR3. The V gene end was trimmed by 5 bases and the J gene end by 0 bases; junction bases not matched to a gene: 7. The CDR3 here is CASSWTSASSGANVLTF. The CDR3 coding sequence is TGTGCCAGTAGTTGGACTAGTGCATCCTCTGGGGCCAACGTCCTGACTTTC.

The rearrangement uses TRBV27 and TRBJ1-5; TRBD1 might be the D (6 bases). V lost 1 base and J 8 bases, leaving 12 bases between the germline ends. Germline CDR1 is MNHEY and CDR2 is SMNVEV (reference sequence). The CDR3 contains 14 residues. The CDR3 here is CASSLLAGVKPQHF. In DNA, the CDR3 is TGTGCCAGCAGTTTATTGGCAGGGGTTAAGCCCCAGCATTTT.

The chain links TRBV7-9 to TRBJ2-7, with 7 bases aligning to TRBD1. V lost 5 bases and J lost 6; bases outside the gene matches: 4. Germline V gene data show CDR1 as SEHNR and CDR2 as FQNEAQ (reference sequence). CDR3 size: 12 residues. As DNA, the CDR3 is TGTGCCAGCAGCCGGACAGGCGGCGAGCAGTACTTC. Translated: CASSRTGGEQYF.